This TCR beta chain comes out of a study of cytomegalovirus exposure and HLA in healthy donors. V shed 0 bases and J 0 bases; nucleotides not matched to a gene: 2. Germline V gene sequence: CDR1 SGHRS, CDR2 YFSETQ. This CDR3 is built from 17 residues. The PCR had 60 Vbeta and 13 Jbeta primers. Assay used: immunoSEQ multiplex PCR; TCRdb lists only in-frame clones, some missing. Of tens of thousands of clones in the sample, around 10% are singletons; the top ten hold approximately 25%. The rearrangement uses TRBV5-1 and TRBJ2-2; 10 bases align to TRBD1. This TCR derives from a man aged 55 to 69 in good health and CMV-seropositive. Sequencing used PBMCs. DNA for the CDR3: TGCGCCAGCAGCTTGGACGGACAGGGGGCGAACACCGGGGAGCTGTTTTTT. It codes for CASSLDGQGANTGELFF.